Below are 22 T cell receptor beta chains sequenced from a single sample in a study of T-cell reconstitution after alpha-beta-depleted transplantation in children. Unique molecular identifiers were built into the TCRbeta library. One entry per CDR3 protein results from TCRdb running MiXCR on the PCR reads. Of 700,000 to 850,000 distinct CDR3 sequences detected, approximately 15% appear once; the ten largest clones hold about 4.6%. Sequenced here: PBMCs, mostly from graft donor cells, sampled 360 days after TCRalphabeta/CD19-depleted stem cell transplant. Receptors were obtained from a male patient younger than 18 who had a stem cell transplant for acute lymphoblastic leukemia, so the T cells may come from the graft donor.

This clonotype appeared a few times. This chain links TRBV5-1 with TRBJ2-7; D gene ambiguous. The CDR3 spans 15 residues. Germline V gene lookup returns CDR1 SGHRS and CDR2 YFSETQ. Trimming left V 1 base short and J 2 bases short, with 13 bases between. CDR3 loop: CASSLLSGLAYEQYF. Here the CDR3 DNA reads TGCGCCAGCAGCTTGTTGTCCGGATTAGCCTACGAGCAGTACTTC.

The chain has TRBV12-3 or TRBV12-4 and TRBJ1-5; a possible D gene is TRBD1 (5 bases). There are 15 residues in the CDR3. V was shortened by 5 bases and J by 2 bases, with 13 bases between the two germline ends. The CDR3 is CASSQDSGGNQPQHF. For the CDR3, the DNA is TGTGCCAGCAGTCAAGACAGTGGGGGCAATCAGCCCCAGCATTTT.

The V and J genes are TRBV5-6 and TRBJ1-3; D is uncertain. This CDR3 is built from 15 residues. Between the trimmed V and J ends, which lost 0 bases and 2 bases, there was a span of 9 bases. Germline CDR1 is SGHDT and CDR2 is YYEEEE. The CDR3 is CASSLVGRTGNTIYF. The CDR3 region has the DNA TGTGCCAGCAGCTTGGTGGGGAGGACTGGAAACACCATATATTTT. Variable domain in full (rest from reference TRBV5-6 and TRBJ1-3): DAGVTQSPTHLIKTRGQQVTLRCSPKSGHDTVSWYQQALGQGPQFIFQYYEEEERQRGNFPDRFSGHQFPNYSSELNVNALLLGDSALYLCASSLVGRTGNTIYFGEGSWLTVV.

This chain connects TRBV9 to TRBJ2-7, with 7 bases matching TRBD2. This CDR3 has 15 residues. V shed 3 bases, J shed 2 bases, and the junction held 8 bases outside the gene matches. Germline values: CDR1 SGDLS, CDR2 YYNGEE. The CDR3 sequence is CASSEGGSIPYEQYF. The CDR3 region has the DNA TGTGCCAGCAGCGAAGGCGGGAGTATACCCTACGAGCAGTACTTC.

The chain employs TRBV7-2 and TRBJ2-6, with D uncertain. Trimming pared 7 bases from V and 1 base from J, leaving 23 bases between. The germline gives CDR1 SGHTA, CDR2 FQGNSA. CDR3 size: 19 residues. The DNA of the CDR3 is TGTGCCAGCAACCGGGTGGACGGGCTTCCGAGATCTGGGGCCAACGTCCTGACTTTC. Translated: CASNRVDGLPRSGANVLTF.

The chain employs TRBV2 and TRBJ2-3; 13 bases are shared with TRBD2. The trim removed 7 bases at V and 2 bases at J, leaving 12 bases unmatched. Germline loops: CDR1 SNHLY, CDR2 FYNNEI. There are 18 residues in the CDR3. The CDR3 region is CASTELAGGPVITDTQYF. CDR3 in DNA: TGTGCCAGCACCGAACTAGCGGGAGGGCCGGTCATCACAGATACGCAGTATTTT.

This rearrangement joins TRBV20-1 to TRBJ2-7, with 8 bases fitting TRBD1. This CDR3 region has 13 residues. Germline trimming cut 6 bases from V and 5 bases from J; bases unmatched to any gene: 9. CDR1 is DFQATT, CDR2 SNEGSKA, per germline (reference sequence). The CDR3: CSARQGSRHEQYF. The CDR3 bases are TGCAGTGCAAGACAGGGGAGCCGCCACGAGCAGTACTTC.

The genes are TRBV7-9 and TRBJ2-3; 7 bases are shared with TRBD2. In germline, CDR1 is SEHNR, CDR2 FQNEAQ (reference sequence). The CDR3 contains 16 residues. J was trimmed by 2 bases and V by 5 bases; bases with no gene match: 10. In DNA form, the CDR3 reads TGTGCCAGCAGCCGATCGACTAGCTCATACACAGATACGCAGTATTTT. Encoded protein: CASSRSTSSYTDTQYF.

For the CDR3, the DNA is TGTGCCACCAGTTCTTCCCCCGGCAGGGAGGGGAACACTGAAGCTTTCTTT. It is translated as CATSSSPGREGNTEAFF. The genes are TRBV24-1 and TRBJ1-1; D possibly corresponds to TRBD1 (5 bases). CDR1 KGHDR and CDR2 SFDVKD come from the germline V gene. This CDR3 is 17 amino acids long. Trimming cost V 6 bases and J 1 base, with 20 bases left between them.

V usage is TRBV9 and J usage is TRBJ2-4; D possibly corresponds to TRBD2 (6 bases). There are 15 residues in the CDR3. Germline values: CDR1 SGDLS, CDR2 YYNGEE. Trimming shortened V by 0 bases and J by 7 bases, and 14 bases separated the two germline ends. The CDR3 region has the DNA TGTGCCAGCAGCGTAGAGTCAGGTCGGGGGAACATTCAGTACTTC. It yields the protein CASSVESGRGNIQYF.

This clonotype came up many times. V usage is TRBV10-3 and J usage is TRBJ2-3, with TRBD2 matching over 10 bases. V trimming: 3 bases; J trimming: 4 bases; junction bases outside the gene matches: 7. CDR3 size: 16 residues. In germline, CDR1 is ENHRY, CDR2 SYGVKD. DNA for the CDR3: TGTGCCATCAGTGAACCTAGCGGGAGCATAGCAGATACGCAGTATTTT. Encoded protein: CAISEPSGSIADTQYF.

This clonotype showed up just a few times. CDR3 protein: CASSLGAEGGETQYF. CDR3 bases: TGTGCCAGCAGTTTAGGGGCGGAAGGTGGGGAGACCCAGTACTTC. The chain uses TRBV27 and TRBJ2-5; possibly TRBD1 for D (5 bases). The CDR3 is 15 residues long. V was pared by 2 bases and J by 5 bases, with 15 bases between. Germline CDR1 reads MNHEY; CDR2 reads SMNVEV (reference sequence).

This clonotype has only a few counts. DNA for the CDR3: TGTGCCAGCAGTCGCGCCGACAGGGGCACACGTCCCCAGTACTTC. Translating it yields CASSRADRGTRPQYF. J is TRBJ2-5 and V is TRBV12-3 or TRBV12-4; TRBD1 agrees at 8 bases. The CDR3 is 15 residues long. Trimming at V came to 5 bases and at J to 9 bases, leaving 14 bases not matched to a gene.

This sequence joins TRBV7-9 and TRBJ2-7; D unclear. Between the trimmed V and J ends, which lost 4 bases and 0 bases, there was a span of 10 bases. CDR1 is SEHNR and CDR2 is FQNEAQ in the germline V gene (reference sequence). CDR3 length equals 14 residues. The DNA of the CDR3 is TGTGCCAGCAGCTCCCGATGGGACTCCTACGAGCAGTACTTC. As protein: CASSSRWDSYEQYF.

The chain employs TRBV21-1 and TRBJ1-4; TRBD1, as called in the table, went unchecked against the DNA. TRBV21-1 counts as a pseudogene. This CDR3 is 15 amino acids long. The CDR3 nucleotides are TGTGCCAGCAGTCAAAGGAGGGGGAACAATGAAAAACTGTTTTTT. This translates into CASSQRRGNNEKLFF.

J is TRBJ2-7 and V is TRBV7-9, with TRBD2 matching 7 bases. Germline values: CDR1 SEHNR, CDR2 FQNEAQ (reference sequence). This CDR3 is built from 15 residues. V shed 5 bases and J 4 bases; nucleotides not matched to a gene: 11. CDR3 nucleotides: TGTGCCAGCAGCCAGGAGGGAGGGAGGGAGTACGAGCAGTACTTC. Translating it yields CASSQEGGREYEQYF.

This clonotype has ten or more counts. V and J are TRBV18 and TRBJ2-5; D is unresolved. Germline V gene lookup returns CDR1 KGHSH and CDR2 LQKENI. V was shortened by 2 bases and J by 4 bases, with 5 bases between the two germline ends. This CDR3 spans 12 amino acids. In DNA, the CDR3 is TGTGCCAGCTCACCAGGTGCAGAGACCCAGTACTTC. Amino acid sequence: CASSPGAETQYF. Drawing the rest from reference TRBV18 and TRBJ2-5, the complete variable domain is NAGVMQNPRHLVRRRGQEARLRCSPMKGHSHVYWYRQLPEEGLKFMVYLQKENIIDESGMPKERFSAEFPKEGPSILRIQQVVRGDSAAYFCASSPGAETQYFGPGTRLLVL.

The chain joins TRBV5-4 to TRBJ2-5; tentatively, D is TRBD2 (6 bases). This CDR3 spans 15 amino acids. Deletions cut 0 bases from V and 3 bases from J, with 12 bases between. Germline V CDR1 and CDR2: SGHNT, YYREEE (reference sequence). CDR3 sequence (DNA): TGTGCCAGCAGCTTGGCCGGTGTAGCGGAAGAGACCCAGTACTTC. It translates to CASSLAGVAEETQYF. The variable domain in full, completed from reference TRBV5-4 and TRBJ2-5, reads ETGVTQSPTHLIKTRGQQVTLRCSSQSGHNTVSWYQQALGQGPQFIFQYYREEENGRGNFPPRFSGLQFPNYSSELNVNALELDDSALYLCASSLAGVAEETQYFGPGTRLLVL.

The genes are TRBV11-2 and TRBJ2-5, with D possibly being TRBD2 (6 bases). The CDR3 spans 15 residues. V lost 5 bases and J lost 3, with 16 bases in between. The germline CDR1 and CDR2 sequences are SGHAT and FQNNGV. CDR3 nucleotide sequence: TGTGCCAGCAGCCCCTCCCCGGGAGAAAAAGAGACCCAGTACTTC. Translating gives CASSPSPGEKETQYF.

This clonotype appeared a few times. V and J are TRBV6-5 and TRBJ2-7; D remains unclear. The CDR3 covers 13 residues. V shed 2 bases and J shed 5 bases, with 10 bases lying between them. In germline, CDR1 is MNHEY, CDR2 SVGAGI. CDR3 coding DNA: TGTGCCAGCAGTTACGGATCTAGTCACGAGCAGTACTTC. It encodes CASSYGSSHEQYF.

The chain uses TRBV7-7 and TRBJ2-3; D is possibly TRBD2 (5 bases). CDR1 and CDR2 (germline): SSHAT, FNYEAQ (reference sequence). The CDR3 totals 13 residues. Trimming shortened V by 5 bases and J by 7 bases, and 13 bases separated the two germline ends. CDR3 residues: CASSRGASNTQYF. CDR3 bases: TGTGCCAGCAGCCGGGGAGCCTCGAATACGCAGTATTTT.

There are a few counts of this clonotype. The chain recombines TRBV2 with TRBJ2-2, with D hard to call. The CDR3 extends over 16 amino acids. In germline, CDR1 is SNHLY, CDR2 FYNNEI. Trimming removed 2 bases from V and 8 bases from J, with 18 bases in between. CDR3 amino acids: CASSEPNLSNGGELFF. The CDR3 bases are TGTGCCAGCAGTGAACCCAACCTATCGAACGGGGGGGAGCTGTTTTTT. The full variable domain, its missing parts supplied by reference TRBV2 and TRBJ2-2, is EPEVTQTPSHQVTQMGQEVILRCVPISNHLYFYWYRQILGQKVEFLVSFYNNEISEKSEIFDDQFSVERPDGSNFTLKIRSTKLEDSAMYFCASSEPNLSNGGELFFGEGSRLTVL.